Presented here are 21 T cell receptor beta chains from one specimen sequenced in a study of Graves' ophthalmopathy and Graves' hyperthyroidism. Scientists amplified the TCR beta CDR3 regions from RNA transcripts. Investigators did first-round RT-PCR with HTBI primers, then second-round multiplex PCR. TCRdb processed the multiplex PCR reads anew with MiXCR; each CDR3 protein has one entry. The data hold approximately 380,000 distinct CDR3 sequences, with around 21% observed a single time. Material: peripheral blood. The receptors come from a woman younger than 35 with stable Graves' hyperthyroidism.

DNA for the CDR3: TGTGCCAGCAGCTTAGATCGGCTGACACCCCTCCACTTT. It codes for CASSLDRLTPLHF. The chain recombines TRBV6-1 with TRBJ1-6; D is undetermined. The CDR3 totals 13 residues. The germline CDR1 and CDR2 sequences are MNHNS and SASEGT. The V gene lost 6 bases and the J gene lost 11 bases, with 14 bases spanning the gap.

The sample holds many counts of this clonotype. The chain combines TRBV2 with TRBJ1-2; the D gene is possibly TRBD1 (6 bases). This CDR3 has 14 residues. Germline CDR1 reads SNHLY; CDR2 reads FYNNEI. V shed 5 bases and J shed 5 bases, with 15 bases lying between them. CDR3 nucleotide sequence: TGTGCCAGCAGTACGAAAGGGACAAGGTATGGCTACACCTTC. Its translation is CASSTKGTRYGYTF. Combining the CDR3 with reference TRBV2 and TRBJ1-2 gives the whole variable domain EPEVTQTPSHQVTQMGQEVILRCVPISNHLYFYWYRQILGQKVEFLVSFYNNEISEKSEIFDDQFSVERPDGSNFTLKIRSTKLEDSAMYFCASSTKGTRYGYTFGSGTRLTVV.

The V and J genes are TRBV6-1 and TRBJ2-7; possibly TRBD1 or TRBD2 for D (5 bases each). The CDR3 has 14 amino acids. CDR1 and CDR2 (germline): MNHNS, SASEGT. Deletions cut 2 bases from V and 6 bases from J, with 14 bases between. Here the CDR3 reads CASSEPGAESEQYF. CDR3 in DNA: TGTGCCAGCAGTGAACCCGGGGCCGAATCCGAGCAGTACTTC.

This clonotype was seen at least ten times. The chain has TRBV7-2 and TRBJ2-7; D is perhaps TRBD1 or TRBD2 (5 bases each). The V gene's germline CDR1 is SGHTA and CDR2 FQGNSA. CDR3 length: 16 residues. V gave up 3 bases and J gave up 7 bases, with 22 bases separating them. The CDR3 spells CASSFLRGNLWGEQYF. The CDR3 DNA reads TGTGCCAGCAGCTTTCTCCGGGGCAATTTATGGGGTGAGCAGTACTTC.

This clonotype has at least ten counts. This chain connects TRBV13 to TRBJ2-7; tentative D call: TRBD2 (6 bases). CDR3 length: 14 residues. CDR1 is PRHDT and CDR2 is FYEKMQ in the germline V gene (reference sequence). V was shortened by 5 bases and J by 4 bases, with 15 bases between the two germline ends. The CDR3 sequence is CASSPRRERYEQYF. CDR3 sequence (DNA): TGTGCCAGCAGCCCGAGACGGGAGCGGTACGAGCAGTACTTC.

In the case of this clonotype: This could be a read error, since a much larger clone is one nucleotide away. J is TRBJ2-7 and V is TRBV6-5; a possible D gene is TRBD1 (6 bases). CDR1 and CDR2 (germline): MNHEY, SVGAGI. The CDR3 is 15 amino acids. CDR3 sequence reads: CGSSLRTASGYEQYF. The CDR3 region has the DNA TGTGGCAGCAGTTTACGGACAGCCTCCGGCTACGAGCAGTACTTC.

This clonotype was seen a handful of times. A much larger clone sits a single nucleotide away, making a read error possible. CDR3 protein: CASSERFQETQYF. The DNA of the CDR3 is TGTGCCAGCAGTGAGAGGTTCCAAGAGACCCAGTACTTC. The rearrangement links TRBV2 to TRBJ2-5; no firm D call. Trimming cost V 3 bases and J 1 base, with 6 bases left between them. The CDR3 length is 13 residues. The germline V gene encodes CDR1 SNHLY and CDR2 FYNNEI.

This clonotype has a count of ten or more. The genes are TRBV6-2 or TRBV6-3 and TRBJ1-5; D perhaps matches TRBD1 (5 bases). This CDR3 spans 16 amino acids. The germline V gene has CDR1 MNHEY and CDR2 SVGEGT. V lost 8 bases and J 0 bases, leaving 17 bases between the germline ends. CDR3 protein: CASQNAGGYSNQPQHF. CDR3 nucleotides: TGTGCCAGCCAGAATGCCGGGGGTTATAGCAATCAGCCCCAGCATTTT.

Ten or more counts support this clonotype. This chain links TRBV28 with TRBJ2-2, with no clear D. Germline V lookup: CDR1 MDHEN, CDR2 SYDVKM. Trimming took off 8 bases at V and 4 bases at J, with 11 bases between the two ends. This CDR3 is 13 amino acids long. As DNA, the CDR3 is TGTGCCAGCTCTGGGCCGGGCACCGGGGAGCTGTTTTTT. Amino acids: CASSGPGTGELFF.

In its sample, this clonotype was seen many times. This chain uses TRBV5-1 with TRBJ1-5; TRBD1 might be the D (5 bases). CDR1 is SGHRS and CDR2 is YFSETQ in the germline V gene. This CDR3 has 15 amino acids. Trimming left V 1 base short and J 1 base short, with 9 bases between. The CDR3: CASSLYGASNQPQHF. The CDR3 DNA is TGCGCCAGCAGCTTGTACGGGGCCAGCAATCAGCCCCAGCATTTT.

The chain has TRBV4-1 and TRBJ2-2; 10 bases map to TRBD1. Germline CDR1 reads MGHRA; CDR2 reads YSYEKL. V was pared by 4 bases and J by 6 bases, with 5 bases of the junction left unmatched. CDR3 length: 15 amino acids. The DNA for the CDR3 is TGCGCCAGCAGCCCGGACAGGGGGGTACCCGGGGAGCTGTTTTTT. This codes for CASSPDRGVPGELFF.

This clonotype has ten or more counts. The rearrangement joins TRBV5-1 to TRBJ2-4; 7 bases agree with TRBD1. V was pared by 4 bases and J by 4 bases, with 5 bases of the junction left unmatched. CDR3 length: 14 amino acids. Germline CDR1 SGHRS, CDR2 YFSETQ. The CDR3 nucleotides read TGCGCCAGCAGCATATCGGGACAGAAAAACATTCAGTACTTC. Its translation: CASSISGQKNIQYF. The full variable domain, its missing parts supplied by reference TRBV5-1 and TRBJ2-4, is KAGVTQTPRYLIKTRGQQVTLSCSPISGHRSVSWYQQTPGQGLQFLFEYFSETQRNKGNFPGRFSGRQFSNSRSEMNVSTLELGDSALYLCASSISGQKNIQYFGAGTRLSVL.

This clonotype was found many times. CDR3 loop: CSARDPVPRNSYEQYF. The CDR3 coding sequence is TGCAGTGCTAGAGATCCCGTGCCTAGGAACTCCTACGAGCAGTACTTC. V and J are TRBV20-1 and TRBJ2-7; D gene unclear. This CDR3 is 16 amino acids long. The V and J ends lost 0 bases and 0 bases respectively, with 15 bases between them. Germline CDR1 reads DFQATT; CDR2 reads SNEGSKA (reference sequence).

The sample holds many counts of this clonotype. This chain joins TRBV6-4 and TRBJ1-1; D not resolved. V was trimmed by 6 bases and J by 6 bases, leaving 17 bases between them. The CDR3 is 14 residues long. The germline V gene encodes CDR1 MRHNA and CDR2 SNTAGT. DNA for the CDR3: TGTGCCAGCAGCTTATACCCCCGGGAAGCTGAAGCTTTCTTT. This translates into CASSLYPREAEAFF.

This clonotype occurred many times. The CDR3 coding sequence is TGTGCCAGCAGTGGGTCCTATGACTACGAGCAGTACTTC. Translated, it gives CASSGSYDYEQYF. The chain is built from TRBV12-3 or TRBV12-4 and TRBJ2-7; D not resolved. The CDR3 has 13 amino acids. V lost 5 bases and J 3 bases, leaving 11 bases between the germline ends.

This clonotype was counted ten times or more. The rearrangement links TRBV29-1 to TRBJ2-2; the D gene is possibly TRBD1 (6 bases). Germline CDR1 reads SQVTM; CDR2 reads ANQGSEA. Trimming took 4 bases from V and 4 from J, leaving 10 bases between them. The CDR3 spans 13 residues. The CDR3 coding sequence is TGCAGCGTTGTTGTAGGGGGCACCGGGGAGCTGTTTTTT. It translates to CSVVVGGTGELFF.

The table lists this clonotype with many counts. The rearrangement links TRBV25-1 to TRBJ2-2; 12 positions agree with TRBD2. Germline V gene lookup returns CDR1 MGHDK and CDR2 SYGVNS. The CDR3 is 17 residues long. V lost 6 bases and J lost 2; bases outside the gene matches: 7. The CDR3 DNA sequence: TGTGCCAGCAGCCCTACTAGCGGGAGGCCCAACACCGGGGAGCTGTTTTTT. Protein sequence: CASSPTSGRPNTGELFF.

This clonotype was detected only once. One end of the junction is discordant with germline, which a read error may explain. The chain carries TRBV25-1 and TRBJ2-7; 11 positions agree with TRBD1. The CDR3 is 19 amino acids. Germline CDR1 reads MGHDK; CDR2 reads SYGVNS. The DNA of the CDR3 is TGTTCCAGCAGTGATCCTAAGGGATTTCCGGGACAGGGGGTGTACGAGCAGTACTTC. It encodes CSSSDPKGFPGQGVYEQYF.

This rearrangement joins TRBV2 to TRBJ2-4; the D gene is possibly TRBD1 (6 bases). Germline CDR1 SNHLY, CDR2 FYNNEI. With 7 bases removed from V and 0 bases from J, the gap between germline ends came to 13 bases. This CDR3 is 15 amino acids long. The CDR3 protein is CASTLQGTAKNIQYF. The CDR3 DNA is TGTGCCAGCACCTTACAGGGCACAGCCAAAAACATTCAGTACTTC.

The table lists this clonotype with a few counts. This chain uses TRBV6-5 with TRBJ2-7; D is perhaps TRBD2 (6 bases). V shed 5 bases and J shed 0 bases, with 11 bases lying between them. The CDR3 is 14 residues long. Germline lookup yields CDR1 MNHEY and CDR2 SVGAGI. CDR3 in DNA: TGTGCCAGCAGTGTGGACTACAACTCCTACGAGCAGTACTTC. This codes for CASSVDYNSYEQYF.

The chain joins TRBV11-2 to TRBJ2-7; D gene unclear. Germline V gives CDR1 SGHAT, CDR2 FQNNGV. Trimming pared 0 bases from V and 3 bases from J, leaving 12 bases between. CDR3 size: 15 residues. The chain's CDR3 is CASSLEVSRYYEQYF. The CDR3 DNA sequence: TGTGCCAGCAGCTTAGAAGTTAGCCGTTACTACGAGCAGTACTTC. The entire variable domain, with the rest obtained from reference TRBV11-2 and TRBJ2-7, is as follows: EAGVAQSPRYKIIEKRQSVAFWCNPISGHATLYWYQQILGQGPKLLIQFQNNGVVDDSQLPKDRFSAERLKGVDSTLKIQPAKLEDSAVYLCASSLEVSRYYEQYFGPGTRLTVT.